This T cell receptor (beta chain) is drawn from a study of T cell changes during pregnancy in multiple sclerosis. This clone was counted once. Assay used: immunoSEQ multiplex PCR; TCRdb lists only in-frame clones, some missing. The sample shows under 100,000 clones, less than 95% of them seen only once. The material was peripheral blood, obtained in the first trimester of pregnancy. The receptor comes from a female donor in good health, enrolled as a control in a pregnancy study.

The CDR3, as DNA: TGTGCCAGCAGTCAAGTTCCGCCAGGCCTAAACAATGAGCAGTTCTTC. Encoded protein: CASSQVPPGLNNEQFF. The chain joins TRBV6-1 to TRBJ2-1; D ambiguous. The germline CDR1 and CDR2 sequences are MNHNS and SASEGT. The CDR3 spans 16 residues. V lost 5 bases and J lost 5, with 19 bases in between.